This T cell receptor (beta chain) came from a study of blood T cell repertoires in COVID-19. TCRdb's table, derived via immunoSEQ multiplex PCR, lists solely in-frame clones and lacks some. The table has fewer than 300,000 clones, around 89% seen once. V was pared by 8 bases and J by 4 bases, with 5 bases of the junction left unmatched. CDR1 and CDR2 (germline): MNHEY, SVGAGI. The CDR3 is made up of 14 amino acids. The chain uses TRBV6-5 and TRBJ2-7; 13 nucleotides align to TRBD2. This receptor was identified in a woman in her fifties or sixties with COVID-19, enrolled during active disease. What was sequenced was peripheral blood. The CDR3 region is CASEKTSGRYEQYF. CDR3 nucleotides: TGTGCCAGCGAGAAGACTAGCGGGAGGTACGAGCAGTACTTC.